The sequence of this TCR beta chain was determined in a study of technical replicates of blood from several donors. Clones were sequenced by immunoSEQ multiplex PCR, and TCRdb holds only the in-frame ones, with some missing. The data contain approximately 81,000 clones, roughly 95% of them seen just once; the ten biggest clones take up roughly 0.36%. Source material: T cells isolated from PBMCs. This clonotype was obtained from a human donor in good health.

CDR3 sequence: CASSLDPRGYEQYF. The CDR3, as DNA: TGTGCCAGCAGCTTAGATCCCAGGGGGTACGAGCAGTACTTC. The V call is TRBV11-2, the J call TRBJ2-7; 7 bases line up with TRBD1. Germline CDR1 SGHAT, CDR2 FQNNGV. Trimming cost V 0 bases and J 4 bases; bases outside gene matches: 3. CDR3 length: 14 residues.